Below are 4 T cell receptor beta chains sequenced from a single sample in a study of T cell clonality in common variable immunodeficiency. The table came from immunoSEQ multiplex PCR; TCRdb's copy has only in-frame clones and leaves some out. This sample comprises about 35,000 clones, none seen once only. Source material: peripheral blood mononuclear cells. These receptors were obtained from a person aged 18 to 70 in good health.

This clone showed up many times. The CDR3 is cut off 3 residues early in the read; its end comes from the germline J gene. The V call is TRBV29-1, the J call TRBJ2-5; no firm D call. In germline, CDR1 is SQVTM, CDR2 ANQGSEA. The CDR3 is 13 residues long. The V and J ends lost 4 bases and 2 bases respectively, with 11 bases between them. The CDR3 bases that were read are TGCAGCGTTGTGTTAGGGTATCAAGAGACC. It codes for CSVVLGYQET. The full CDR3 reads CSVVLGYQETQYF.

This clone was recorded at least ten times. Partial CDR3 DNA: TGTGCCAGTAGTACCACAAGCGGGAGTTGGCACGAG. Its translation: CASSTTSGSWHE. The full CDR3 protein reads CASSTTSGSWHEQYF. This sequence joins TRBV19 and TRBJ2-7; the match to TRBD2 covers 8 bases. The read halts 3 residues ahead of the CDR3 end, with the missing end drawn from the germline J gene. There are 15 residues in the CDR3. Germline V gene sequence: CDR1 LNHDA, CDR2 SQIVND (reference sequence). After removal of 4 bases from V and 5 bases from J, the junction contained 10 bases not matched to a gene.

This clone has a count of ten or more. The missing CDR3 end, 3 residues past where the read stops, is filled in from the germline J gene. This same CDR3 is encoded by further DNA sequences in the sample. The chain employs TRBV7-6 and TRBJ1-2; 7 positions match TRBD1. V trimming: 0 bases; J trimming: 5 bases; junction bases outside the gene matches: 6. The germline V gene has CDR1 SGHVS and CDR2 FNYEAQ. This CDR3 has 15 amino acids. Partial CDR3 DNA: TGTGCCAGCAGCTTAGCCGGGACAGACTTTTATGGC. Amino acid sequence: CASSLAGTDFYG. The CDR3 in its entirety is CASSLAGTDFYGYTF. Variable domain in full (rest from reference TRBV7-6 and TRBJ1-2): GAGVSQSPRYKVTKRGQDVALRCDPISGHVSLYWYRQALGQGPEFLTYFNYEAQQDKSGLPNDRFSAERPEGSISTLTIQRTEQRDSAMYRCASSLAGTDFYGYTFGSGTRLTVV.

This clone has ten or more counts. The read ends 3 residues early relative to the CDR3; the germline J gene fills the gap. The chain joins TRBV18 to TRBJ1-2, with a possible D match to TRBD1 (6 bases). The CDR3 loop spans 16 amino acids. V lost 0 bases and J lost 4, with 15 bases in between. CDR1 is KGHSH and CDR2 is LQKENI in the germline V gene. The CDR3 region is CASSPPYPGHLYGYTF. CDR3 DNA (partial): TGTGCCAGCTCACCACCGTACCCGGGACACCTCTATGGC.